This T cell receptor (beta chain) comes out of a study of blood T cell repertoires in COVID-19. Study-wide background: Samples representing acute and convalescent COVID-19 were sourced from the United States, Italy and Spain.

In the original processing: The authors estimated nucleated cell counts from reference gene primer amplification. The protocol was immunoSEQ multiplex PCR, while the TCRdb copy is restricted to in-frame clones and leaves out a portion. That table supplies the V and J calls and clone size; D and trimming were determined from the DNA. The sample has roughly 150,000 clones, roughly four fifths seen once. With V trimmed by 7 bases and J by 2 bases, 9 bases remained unmatched. Germline assignment: CDR1 SGHAT and CDR2 FQNNGV. The CDR3 has 17 amino acids. Sequenced sample: peripheral blood. The rearrangement joins TRBV11-2 to TRBJ2-2; 11 bases fit TRBD1. This sequence was found in a human donor with acute or convalescent COVID-19. The donor label of this sample is uncertain. CDR3 sequence reads: CASISPGTGGNTGELFF. In DNA form, the CDR3 reads TGTGCCAGCATTTCTCCCGGGACAGGGGGTAACACCGGGGAGCTGTTTTTT. Full variable domain (missing parts from reference TRBV11-2 and TRBJ2-2): EAGVAQSPRYKIIEKRQSVAFWCNPISGHATLYWYQQILGQGPKLLIQFQNNGVVDDSQLPKDRFSAERLKGVDSTLKIQPAKLEDSAVYLCASISPGTGGNTGELFFGEGSRLTVL.